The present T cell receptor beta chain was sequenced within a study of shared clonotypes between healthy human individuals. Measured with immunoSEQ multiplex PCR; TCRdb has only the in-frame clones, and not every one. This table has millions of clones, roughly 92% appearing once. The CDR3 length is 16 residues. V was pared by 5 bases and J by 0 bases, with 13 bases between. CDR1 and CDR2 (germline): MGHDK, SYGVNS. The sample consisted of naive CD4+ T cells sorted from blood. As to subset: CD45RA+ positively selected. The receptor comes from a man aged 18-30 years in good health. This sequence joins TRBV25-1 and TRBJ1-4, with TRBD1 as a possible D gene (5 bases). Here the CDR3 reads CASSSPGGPTNEKLFF. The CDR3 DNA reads TGTGCCAGCAGTTCCCCCGGGGGACCAACTAATGAAAAACTGTTTTTT.